Below, 8 T cell receptor beta chains from the same sample are listed, as sequenced in a study of CD8+ T cells in alopecia areata. As the sequencing template, cDNA was produced by extracting RNA and reverse transcribing it. TCRdb's copy holds only in-frame clones and misses some; the assay was immunoSEQ multiplex PCR. The table shows some 180,000 clones, with approximately 53% occurring only once. The sequencing input was CD8+ T cells sorted from blood. The receptors were gathered from a human donor in good health.

The chain has TRBV29-1 and TRBJ1-2; tentatively, D is TRBD1 (6 bases). Germline CDR1 SQVTM, CDR2 ANQGSEA. Trimming removed 6 bases from V and 3 bases from J, with 14 bases in between. The CDR3 extends over 13 amino acids. The CDR3 nucleotides are TGCAGCGTAGGGACACCTGCGGACTATGGCTACACCTTC. Its translation: CSVGTPADYGYTF.

V gene TRBV2 combines with J gene TRBJ2-7; possibly TRBD2 for D (6 bases). The length of the CDR3 is 15 residues. Germline V CDR1 and CDR2: SNHLY, FYNNEI. With 2 bases removed from V and 4 bases from J, the gap between germline ends came to 15 bases. CDR3 in DNA: TGTGCCAGCAGTGAATCGGAGGGATTCACTTACGAGCAGTACTTC. Protein sequence: CASSESEGFTYEQYF. Based on the CDR3 plus reference TRBV2 and TRBJ2-7, the full variable domain is EPEVTQTPSHQVTQMGQEVILRCVPISNHLYFYWYRQILGQKVEFLVSFYNNEISEKSEIFDDQFSVERPDGSNFTLKIRSTKLEDSAMYFCASSESEGFTYEQYFGPGTRLTVT.

This clone was observed a few times. The V call is TRBV7-9, the J call TRBJ2-1; the D gene could be TRBD1 or TRBD2 (5 bases each). The CDR3 runs to 14 residues. CDR1 is SEHNR, CDR2 FQNEAQ, per germline (reference sequence). The V and J ends lost 5 bases and 4 bases respectively, with 12 bases between them. CDR3 nucleotide sequence: TGTGCCAGCAGCCTCGAGGGGCTTTACAATGAGCAGTTCTTC. It specifies CASSLEGLYNEQFF.

The chain uses TRBV30 and TRBJ2-5; no definite D call. The germline gives CDR1 GTSNPN, CDR2 SVGIG (reference sequence). Trimming cost V 1 base and J 2 bases, with 8 bases left between them. This CDR3 region has 13 residues. CDR3 nucleotide sequence: TGTGCCTGGAGTGGGTTAGGTCAAGAGACCCAGTACTTC. Translation gives CAWSGLGQETQYF.

This clone has only a few counts. The V and J genes are TRBV14 and TRBJ1-5, with D uncertain. Trimming took 4 bases from V and 0 from J, leaving 10 bases between them. Germline lookup yields CDR1 SGHDN and CDR2 FVKESK. The CDR3 spans 15 residues. The CDR3 nucleotides are TGTGCCAGCAGCCCCACAGCTCATAGCAATCAGCCCCAGCATTTT. It translates to CASSPTAHSNQPQHF.

This chain links TRBV4-1 with TRBJ1-1; TRBD1 agrees at 10 bases. Germline V gene lookup returns CDR1 MGHRA and CDR2 YSYEKL. The CDR3 contains 14 residues. The trim removed 5 bases at V and 3 bases at J, leaving 3 bases unmatched. In nucleotides, the CDR3 is TGCGCCAGCAGCGAGGACAGGGGGGACACTGAAGCTTTCTTT. It encodes CASSEDRGDTEAFF.

The sample holds a few counts of this clone. V gene TRBV29-1 combines with J gene TRBJ2-2; weak D call: TRBD1 (7 bases). This CDR3 is built from 14 residues. The germline V gene has CDR1 SQVTM and CDR2 ANQGSEA. V was cut by 7 bases and J by 1 base, with 13 bases left in between. The CDR3 spells CSAGRTGNTGELFF. The CDR3 region has the DNA TGCAGCGCTGGGAGGACAGGGAACACCGGGGAGCTGTTTTTT.

This clone was observed a handful of times. The J gene is TRBJ1-1, the V gene TRBV6-5; D gene uncertain. The CDR3 length is 14 residues. CDR1 and CDR2 from the germline V gene are MNHEY and SVGAGI. The V end lost 5 bases, the J end lost 4 bases, and 14 bases lay between the germline ends. The CDR3 bases are TGTGCCAGCAGTGAAGGCATCTCAGGCACTGAAGCTTTCTTT. Translation: CASSEGISGTEAFF.